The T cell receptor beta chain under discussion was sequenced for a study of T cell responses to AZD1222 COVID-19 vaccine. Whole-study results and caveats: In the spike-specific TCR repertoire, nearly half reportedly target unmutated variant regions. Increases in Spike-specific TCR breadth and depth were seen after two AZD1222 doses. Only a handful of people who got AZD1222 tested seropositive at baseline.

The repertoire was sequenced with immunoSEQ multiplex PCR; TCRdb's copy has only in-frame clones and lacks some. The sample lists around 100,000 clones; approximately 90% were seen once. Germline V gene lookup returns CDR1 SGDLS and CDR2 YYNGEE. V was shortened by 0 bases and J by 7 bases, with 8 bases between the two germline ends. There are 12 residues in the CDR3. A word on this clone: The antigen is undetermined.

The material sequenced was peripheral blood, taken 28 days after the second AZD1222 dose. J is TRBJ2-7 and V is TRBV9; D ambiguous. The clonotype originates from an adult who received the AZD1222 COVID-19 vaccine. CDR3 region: CASSVEGYEQYF. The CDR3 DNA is TGTGCCAGCAGCGTAGAAGGGTATGAGCAGTACTTC.